The present entry profiles one T cell receptor (beta chain) with its context. Its ends do not fully match the called genes, so a read error is possible. One entry per CDR3 protein, called by TCRdb with MiXCR from the 5' RACE reads. Seen here are hundreds of thousands of distinct CDR3 sequences, roughly 18% observed once, and the top ten hold roughly 13%. The sample is drawn from a study of identical twins. Germline V gives CDR1 SGHTA, CDR2 FQGNSA. The CDR3 has 12 residues. The data were also submitted as part of a second study, on T cells expressing NK-cell markers. That source adds: The HCMV specificity of the expanded NKG2C+ T cell clones stayed unresolved.

The chain couples TRBV7-2 to TRBJ2-1, with D possibly TRBD2 on 6 matching bases. Sequencing was done on a sample of PBMCs. The TCR sequence derives from a woman aged 18-29 years in good health. Written as DNA, the CDR3 is TGTGCCAGCAGCTTAGTAGGGCTAGCGCCAATCTTC. Translating gives CASSLVGLAPIF.